This TCR beta chain appears in the sequencing data of a study of OX40 agonist ivuxolimab in advanced cancers. Across the whole study: Patients with hepatocellular carcinoma, melanoma, renal cell or head and neck cancer made up the dose-escalation patients. Partial responses were achieved by three patients, of whom one had hepatocellular carcinoma and two had cutaneous melanoma.

Notes on this clone: Its antigen is unknown.

Prior autoimmune disease or systemic immunosuppression barred patients. Clones were sequenced by immunoSEQ multiplex PCR, and TCRdb holds only the in-frame ones, with some missing. The sample includes about 150,000 clones, approximately 94% of them seen just once. Broader study findings: The antigen specificity of the peripheral T cells (those that were expanded) was not determined.

This receptor was taken from an adult with an advanced solid tumor such as melanoma, head and neck, liver or kidney cancer. The starting material was CD4+ or CD8+ T cells sorted from blood, obtained in a trial of the OX40 agonist ivuxolimab.

In DNA form, the CDR3 reads TGTGCCAGCAGTTACTCACGGGACCTCGAGCAGTACTTC. Protein product: CASSYSRDLEQYF. The rearrangement joins TRBV6-5 to TRBJ2-7; D assignment may be TRBD1 or TRBD2 (5 bases each). CDR3 length equals 13 residues. Trimming shortened V by 0 bases and J by 6 bases, and 9 bases separated the two germline ends. CDR1 MNHEY and CDR2 SVGAGI come from the germline V gene.